One and the same sample provided the 7 T cell receptor beta chains below, sequenced in a study of OX40 agonist ivuxolimab in advanced cancers. Using immunoSEQ multiplex PCR, the repertoire was profiled, and TCRdb retains in-frame clones only, with some absent. The sample lists over 80,000 clones; over 75% were seen once. The sequences come from CD4+ or CD8+ T cells sorted from blood, collected in a trial of the OX40 agonist ivuxolimab. The receptors come from an adult with an advanced solid tumor such as melanoma, head and neck, liver or kidney cancer.

This chain joins TRBV5-4 and TRBJ1-3, with D hard to call. Germline V lookup: CDR1 SGHNT, CDR2 YYREEE (reference sequence). This CDR3 is built from 14 residues. V was shortened by 0 bases and J by 2 bases, with 6 bases between the two germline ends. The CDR3 coding sequence is TGTGCCAGCAGCTTGGCCGGGGCTGGAAACACCATATATTTT. This gives the protein CASSLAGAGNTIYF.

The CDR3 protein is CASGPTVRNEQFF. CDR3 sequence (DNA): TGTGCTAGTGGACCTACTGTCCGCAATGAGCAGTTCTTC. The chain is built from TRBV12-5 and TRBJ2-1; no clear D gene. The CDR3 runs to 13 residues. V lost 6 bases, J lost 6 bases, and 12 bases lay in between. Germline assignment: CDR1 LGHNT and CDR2 FRNRAP.

The chain joins TRBV28 to TRBJ2-7; D gene ambiguous. Between the trimmed V and J ends, which lost 4 bases and 6 bases, there was a span of 10 bases. This CDR3 spans 12 amino acids. The germline gives CDR1 MDHEN, CDR2 SYDVKM. The CDR3 region is CASSSRRTEQYF. CDR3 sequence (DNA): TGTGCCAGCAGTTCCCGCCGAACCGAGCAGTACTTC. Drawing the rest from reference TRBV28 and TRBJ2-7, the complete variable domain is DVKVTQSSRYLVKRTGEKVFLECVQDMDHENMFWYRQDPGLGLRLIYFSYDVKMKEKGDIPEGYSVSREKKERFSLILESASTNQTSMYLCASSSRRTEQYFGPGTRLTVT.

The chain joins TRBV10-3 to TRBJ2-5, with D maybe TRBD2 (6 bases). This CDR3 comprises 13 residues. Between the trimmed V and J ends, which lost 3 bases and 4 bases, there was a span of 9 bases. Germline V CDR1 and CDR2: ENHRY, SYGVKD. CDR3 nucleotides: TGTGCCATCAGTGATAGGCGGGGAGAGACCCAGTACTTC. This translates into CAISDRRGETQYF.

The V and J genes are TRBV5-1 and TRBJ2-7; 9 bases align to TRBD1. The CDR3 has 14 residues. After removal of 5 bases from V and 2 bases from J, the junction contained 5 bases not matched to a gene. Germline CDR1 SGHRS, CDR2 YFSETQ. CDR3 loop: CASRPGQGTYEQYF. As DNA, the CDR3 is TGCGCCAGCAGACCGGGACAGGGAACCTACGAGCAGTACTTC. Full variable domain (outside the CDR3, taken from reference TRBV5-1 and TRBJ2-7): KAGVTQTPRYLIKTRGQQVTLSCSPISGHRSVSWYQQTPGQGLQFLFEYFSETQRNKGNFPGRFSGRQFSNSRSEMNVSTLELGDSALYLCASRPGQGTYEQYFGPGTRLTVT.

J is TRBJ1-2 and V is TRBV5-5; 7 positions match TRBD1. V was clipped by 2 bases and J by 8 bases; unmatched bases: 18. This CDR3 has 17 residues. Per the germline V gene, CDR1 is SGHKS and CDR2 is YYEKEE (reference sequence). The CDR3 protein is CASSFASSGDRVGGYTF. CDR3 coding DNA: TGTGCCAGCAGCTTTGCGAGCTCTGGCGACAGGGTGGGCGGCTACACCTTC.

This clone was seen just once. The V call is TRBV6-1, the J call TRBJ2-2; D might be TRBD2 (6 bases). With 0 bases removed from V and 7 bases from J, the gap between germline ends came to 15 bases. CDR3 length: 16 amino acids. CDR1 is MNHNS and CDR2 is SASEGT in the germline V gene. Here the CDR3 DNA reads TGTGCCAGCAGTGAAGCGCGGGGTTTAGGGTTCGGGGAGCTGTTTTTT. It specifies CASSEARGLGFGELFF.